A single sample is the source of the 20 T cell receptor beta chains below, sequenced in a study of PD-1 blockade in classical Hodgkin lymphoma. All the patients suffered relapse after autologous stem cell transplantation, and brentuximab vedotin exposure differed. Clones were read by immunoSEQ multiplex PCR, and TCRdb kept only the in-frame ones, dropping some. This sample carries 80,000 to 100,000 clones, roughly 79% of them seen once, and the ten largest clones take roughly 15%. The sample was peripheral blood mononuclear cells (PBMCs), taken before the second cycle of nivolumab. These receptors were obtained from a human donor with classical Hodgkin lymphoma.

The CDR3 sequence: CATSGSSYNEQFF. In nucleotides, the CDR3 is TGTGCCACAAGCGGGAGCTCCTACAATGAGCAGTTCTTC. The genes are TRBV10-3 and TRBJ2-1; the match to TRBD2 covers 8 bases. Trimming at V came to 10 bases and at J to 0 bases, leaving 2 bases not matched to a gene. The length of the CDR3 is 13 residues. Per the germline V gene, CDR1 is ENHRY and CDR2 is SYGVKD.

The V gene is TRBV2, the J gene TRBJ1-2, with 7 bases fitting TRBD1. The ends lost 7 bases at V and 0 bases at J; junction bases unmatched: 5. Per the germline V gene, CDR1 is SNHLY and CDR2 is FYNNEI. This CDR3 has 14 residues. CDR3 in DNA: TGTGCCAGCACCCGACAGGGTCCTAACTATGGCTACACCTTC. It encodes CASTRQGPNYGYTF. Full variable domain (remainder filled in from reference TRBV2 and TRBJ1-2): EPEVTQTPSHQVTQMGQEVILRCVPISNHLYFYWYRQILGQKVEFLVSFYNNEISEKSEIFDDQFSVERPDGSNFTLKIRSTKLEDSAMYFCASTRQGPNYGYTFGSGTRLTVV.

In DNA form, the CDR3 reads TGTGCCAGCAGGGGGCCCCCAACCCTACACTCTGGAAACACCATATATTTT. It yields the protein CASRGPPTLHSGNTIYF. The chain joins TRBV28 to TRBJ1-3; a possible D gene is TRBD1 (5 bases). Germline values: CDR1 MDHEN, CDR2 SYDVKM. This CDR3 is built from 17 residues. V lost 6 bases and J 0 bases, leaving 18 bases between the germline ends.

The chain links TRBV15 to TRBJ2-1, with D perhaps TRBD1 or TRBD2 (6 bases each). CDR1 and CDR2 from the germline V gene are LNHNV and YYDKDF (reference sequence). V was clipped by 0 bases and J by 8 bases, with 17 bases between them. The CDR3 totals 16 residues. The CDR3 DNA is TGTGCCACCAGCAGAGATAGGCCGGGGGCCGCCGATGAGCAGTTCTTC. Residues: CATSRDRPGAADEQFF.

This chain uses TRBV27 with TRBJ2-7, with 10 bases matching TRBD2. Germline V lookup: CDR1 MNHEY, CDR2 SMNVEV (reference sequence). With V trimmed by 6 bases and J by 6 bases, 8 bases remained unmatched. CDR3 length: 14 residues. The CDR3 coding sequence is TGTGCCAGCAGATTAGCGGGAGGCGGAGTCGAGCAGTACTTC. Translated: CASRLAGGGVEQYF.

The CDR3 DNA sequence: TGTGCGTCCTGTAGGGCGGCTCGCTTGGGGACCCAGTACTTC. Protein: CASCRAARLGTQYF. The chain combines TRBV6-5 with TRBJ2-5; no definite D call. The CDR3 covers 14 residues. Germline CDR1 reads MNHEY; CDR2 reads SVGAGI.

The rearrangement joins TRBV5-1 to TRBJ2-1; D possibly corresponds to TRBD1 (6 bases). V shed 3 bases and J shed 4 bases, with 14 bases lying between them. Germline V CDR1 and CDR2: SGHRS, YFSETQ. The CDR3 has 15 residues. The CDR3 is CASSYRVAKYNEQFF. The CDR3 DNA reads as TGCGCCAGCAGCTACAGGGTAGCGAAATACAATGAGCAGTTCTTC.

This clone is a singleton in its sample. The CDR3 loop is CASSQPRQGQGGYTF. The CDR3 DNA follows: TGCGCCAGCAGCCAGCCTCGGCAGGGGCAAGGTGGCTACACCTTC. The chain carries TRBV4-1 and TRBJ1-2; D is possibly TRBD1 (6 bases). The V end lost 3 bases, the J end lost 7 bases, and 18 bases lay between the germline ends. Germline-derived CDR1 and CDR2 are MGHRA and YSYEKL. This CDR3 spans 15 amino acids.

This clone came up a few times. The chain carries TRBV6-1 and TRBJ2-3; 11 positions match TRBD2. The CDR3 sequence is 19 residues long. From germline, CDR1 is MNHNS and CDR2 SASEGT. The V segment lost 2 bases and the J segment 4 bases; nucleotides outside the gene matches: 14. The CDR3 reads CASSEPPGGTSGSPDTQYF. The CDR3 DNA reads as TGTGCCAGCAGTGAACCCCCCGGGGGAACTAGCGGGAGCCCAGATACGCAGTATTTT.

As DNA, the CDR3 is TGTGCCTGGAGTCGGGACCCCGGGCCTAATGAAAAACTGTTTTTT. This encodes CAWSRDPGPNEKLFF. The chain has TRBV30 and TRBJ1-4; D perhaps matches TRBD1 (5 bases). The germline V gene has CDR1 GTSNPN and CDR2 SVGIG (reference sequence). Trimming left V 2 bases short and J 3 bases short, with 13 bases between. The length of the CDR3 is 15 residues.

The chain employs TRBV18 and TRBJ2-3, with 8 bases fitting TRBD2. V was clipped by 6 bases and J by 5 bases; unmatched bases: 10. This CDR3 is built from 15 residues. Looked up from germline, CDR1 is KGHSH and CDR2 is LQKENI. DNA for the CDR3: TGTGCCAGCTCCCCTCTAGCGGGTAAACTAGATACGCAGTATTTT. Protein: CASSPLAGKLDTQYF.

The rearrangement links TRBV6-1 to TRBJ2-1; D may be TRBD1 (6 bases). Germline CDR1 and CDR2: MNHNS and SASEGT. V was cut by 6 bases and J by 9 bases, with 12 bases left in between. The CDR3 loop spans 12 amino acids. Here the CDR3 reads CASRGGAPEQFF. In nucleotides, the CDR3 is TGTGCCAGCAGAGGGGGAGCGCCTGAGCAGTTCTTC.

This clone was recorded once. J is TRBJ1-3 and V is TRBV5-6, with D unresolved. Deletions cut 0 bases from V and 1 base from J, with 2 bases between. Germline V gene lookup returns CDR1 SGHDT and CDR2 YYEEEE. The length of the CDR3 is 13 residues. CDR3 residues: CASSLVSGNTIYF. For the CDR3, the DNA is TGTGCCAGCAGCTTGGTTTCTGGAAACACCATATATTTT.

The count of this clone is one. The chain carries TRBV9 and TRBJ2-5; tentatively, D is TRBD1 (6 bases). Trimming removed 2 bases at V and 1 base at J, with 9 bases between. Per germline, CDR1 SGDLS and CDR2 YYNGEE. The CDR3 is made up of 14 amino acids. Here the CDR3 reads CASSVTGIQETQYF. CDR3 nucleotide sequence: TGTGCCAGCAGCGTCACAGGGATCCAAGAGACCCAGTACTTC.

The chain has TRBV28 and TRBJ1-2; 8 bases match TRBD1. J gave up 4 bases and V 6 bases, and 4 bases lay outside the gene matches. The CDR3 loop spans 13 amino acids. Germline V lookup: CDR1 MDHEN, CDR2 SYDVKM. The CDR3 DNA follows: TGTGCCAGCAGAAAAGGACAGGGCTATGGCTACACCTTC. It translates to CASRKGQGYGYTF.

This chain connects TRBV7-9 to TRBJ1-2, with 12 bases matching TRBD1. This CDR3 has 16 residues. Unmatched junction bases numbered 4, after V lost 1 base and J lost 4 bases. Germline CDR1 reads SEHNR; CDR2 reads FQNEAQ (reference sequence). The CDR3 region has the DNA TGTGCCAGCAGCTTAGGGGACAGGGGGCCCTTCTATGGCTACACCTTC. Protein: CASSLGDRGPFYGYTF.

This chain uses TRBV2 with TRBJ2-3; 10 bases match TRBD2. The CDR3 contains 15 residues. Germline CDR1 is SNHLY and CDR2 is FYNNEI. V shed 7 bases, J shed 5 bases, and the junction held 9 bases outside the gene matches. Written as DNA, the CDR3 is TGTGCCAGCACCCGAGCGGGAGGGCCGGGAGATACGCAGTATTTT. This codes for CASTRAGGPGDTQYF.

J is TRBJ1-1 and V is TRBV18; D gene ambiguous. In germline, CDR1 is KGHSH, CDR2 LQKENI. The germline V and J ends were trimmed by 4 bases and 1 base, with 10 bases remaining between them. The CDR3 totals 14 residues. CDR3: CASSLGGRNTEAFF. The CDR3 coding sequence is TGTGCCAGCTCACTAGGAGGGAGGAACACTGAAGCTTTCTTT.

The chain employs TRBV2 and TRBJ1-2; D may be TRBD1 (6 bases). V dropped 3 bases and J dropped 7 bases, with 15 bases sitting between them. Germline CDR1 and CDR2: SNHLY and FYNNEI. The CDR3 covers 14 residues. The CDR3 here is CASSDGQGRGGYTF. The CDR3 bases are TGTGCCAGCAGTGACGGGCAGGGGAGGGGTGGCTACACCTTC.

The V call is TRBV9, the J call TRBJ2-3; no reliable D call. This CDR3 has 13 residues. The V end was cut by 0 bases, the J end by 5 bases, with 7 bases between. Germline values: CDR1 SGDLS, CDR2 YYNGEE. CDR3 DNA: TGTGCCAGCAGCGTAGGTTTAGGAGATACGCAGTATTTT. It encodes CASSVGLGDTQYF.